A selection of T cell receptor beta chains follows, all from one sample in a study of cytomegalovirus exposure and HLA in healthy donors. Clones were sequenced by immunoSEQ multiplex PCR, and TCRdb holds only the in-frame ones, with some missing. This table has approximately 180,000 clones, 65% to 75% appearing once. Specimen: PBMCs. The receptor source for this set is a human donor in good health. CDR3s include the opening cysteine and the closing phenylalanine or tryptophan. D genes are given only for firm matches. Some rows have no size entry. The others give once, few or many, or a class for an expanded clone.

j_call clone_size d_call v_call cdr3_nt cdr3_aa
TRBJ1-1 once . TRBV19 TGTGCCAGCAGACATTCGAACACTGAAGCTTTCTTT CASRHSNTEAFF
TRBJ2-7 . TRBD2 TRBV4-3 TGCGCCAGCAGCCAAGATCTCTCGACTAGCGGGGGAGCGGTGCAGTACTTC CASSQDLSTSGGAVQYF
TRBJ2-3 . . TRBV7-6 TGTGCCAGCAGACCCCTCCCAGGGGAAGGCACAGATACGCAGTATTTT CASRPLPGEGTDTQYF
TRBJ1-1 once TRBD1 TRBV2 TGTGCCAGCAGGAAAGACCTCTGGACAGGGGGGCCTTCGAACACTGAAGCTTTCTTT CASRKDLWTGGPSNTEAFF
TRBJ1-5 . . TRBV27 TGTGCCACTCGGGGAAGCAATCAGCCCCAGCATTTT CATRGSNQPQHF
TRBJ1-5 few . TRBV19 TGTGCCAGTAGTTGGGCAGGTGATCAGCCCCAGCATTTT CASSWAGDQPQHF
TRBJ1-5 . . TRBV7-8 TGTGCCAGCAGCCGACCGGGGTTTCAGCCCCAGCATTTT CASSRPGFQPQHF
TRBJ1-3 . . TRBV19 TGTGCCAGTAAAATTAACTCTGGAAACACCATATATTTT CASKINSGNTIYF
TRBJ2-7 . TRBD2 TRBV2 TGTGCCAGCAGTGACGGGCGGGAGAGGGATCGCTACGAGCAGTACTTC CASSDGRERDRYEQYF
TRBJ1-4 once . TRBV28 TGTGCCAGCAGTACCCATGGACATCTGAGTGAAAAACTGTTTTTT CASSTHGHLSEKLFF
TRBJ1-3 . . TRBV14 TGTGCCAGCAGCCAAGGGGGGGGGCTCGGAAACACCATATATTTT CASSQGGGLGNTIYF
TRBJ2-3 . TRBD2 TRBV5-1 TGCGCCAGCAGCTCCTGGACTAGCGGGGGAGTTAGCACAGATACGCAGTATTTT CASSSWTSGGVSTDTQYF
TRBJ1-2 . TRBD1 TRBV4-1 TGCGCCAGCAGCCAAGAAGGGGGCAGGGGGCGGTGGGGCTACACCTTC CASSQEGGRGRWGYTF
TRBJ1-2 . TRBD1 TRBV6-1 TGTGCCAGCAGTGCCACAGGGGAAACATCGGGCTACACCTTC CASSATGETSGYTF